These T cell receptor beta chains were read from a single sample in a study of T cells after yellow fever vaccination. From the 5' RACE reads, TCRdb called clonotypes with MiXCR, one entry per CDR3 protein. The sample shows 300,000 to 400,000 distinct CDR3 sequences, approximately 9% of them seen only once. The source was PBMCs, collected on the day of the first yellow fever vaccination. These receptors were obtained from a man aged 18 to 29 who received the YFV17D yellow fever vaccine. The CDR3 runs from the conserved cysteine through the conserved F or W. Each record gives: clone size, D gene, V gene, J gene, CDR3 protein, CDR3 DNA. A D gene is named only where the DNA matches it firmly. Some rows have no size entry. The others give once, few or many, or a class for an expanded clone.

size: -; D: -; V: TRBV29-1; J: TRBJ1-1; CDR3: CSVEEFGEGTEAFF; DNA: TGCAGCGTTGAAGAGTTTGGGGAAGGAACTGAAGCTTTCTTT
size: -; D: -; V: TRBV20-1; J: TRBJ1-1; CDR3: CSAHLIMGVNTEAFF; DNA: TGCAGTGCTCATCTGATAATGGGAGTGAACACTGAAGCTTTCTTT
size: -; D: -; V: TRBV18; J: TRBJ2-1; CDR3: CASSPVVGGLDEQFF; DNA: TGTGCCAGCTCACCAGTCGTGGGGGGCCTTGATGAGCAGTTCTTC
size: few; D: TRBD2; V: TRBV20-1; J: TRBJ2-5; CDR3: CSARLLAGGIKETQYF; DNA: TGCAGTGCTAGGTTGCTAGCGGGGGGGATTAAAGAGACCCAGTACTTC
size: many; D: -; V: TRBV9; J: TRBJ2-5; CDR3: CASSVGEETQYF; DNA: TGTGCCAGCAGCGTAGGAGAAGAGACCCAGTACTTC
size: few; D: -; V: TRBV12-3/TRBV12-4; J: TRBJ1-2; CDR3: CASSFLGSEGYTF; DNA: TGTGCCAGCAGTTTCTTGGGGTCTGAAGGCTACACCTTC
size: -; D: TRBD2; V: TRBV6-5; J: TRBJ2-1; CDR3: CASSYFSGGAGEQFF; DNA: TGTGCCAGCAGTTACTTTAGCGGGGGGGCAGGGGAGCAGTTCTTC
size: -; D: -; V: TRBV12-5; J: TRBJ2-6; CDR3: CASGLVNRIGPGALSGANVLTF; DNA: TGTGCTAGTGGTTTGGTAAATAGGATAGGGCCGGGGGCCCTCTCTGGGGCCAACGTCCTGACTTTC
size: many; D: TRBD2; V: TRBV12-3/TRBV12-4; J: TRBJ2-5; CDR3: CASSFGLAGVQETQYF; DNA: TGTGCCAGCAGTTTCGGGCTAGCGGGGGTTCAAGAGACCCAGTACTTC
size: few; D: -; V: TRBV29-1; J: TRBJ1-6; CDR3: CSVLPGANSPLHF; DNA: TGCAGCGTCCTCCCAGGGGCTAATTCACCCCTCCACTTT
size: -; D: -; V: TRBV5-4; J: TRBJ2-5; CDR3: CASSLPSGPQETQYF; DNA: TGTGCCAGCAGCTTGCCGTCGGGTCCTCAAGAGACCCAGTACTTC
size: few; D: TRBD1; V: TRBV19; J: TRBJ1-1; CDR3: CASGLDRGGEAFF; DNA: TGTGCCAGTGGACTCGACAGGGGTGGTGAAGCTTTCTTT
size: -; D: -; V: TRBV5-1; J: TRBJ2-7; CDR3: CASSLLRDYEQYF; DNA: TGCGCCAGCAGCTTATTACGGGACTACGAGCAGTACTTC
size: many; D: -; V: TRBV6-5; J: TRBJ1-1; CDR3: CASSYKGGSEAFF; DNA: TGTGCCAGCAGTTACAAGGGGGGGAGTGAAGCTTTCTTT
size: -; D: -; V: TRBV12-3/TRBV12-4; J: TRBJ1-2; CDR3: CASTLGEGANYGYTF; DNA: TGTGCCAGCACCCTAGGTGAAGGGGCCAACTATGGCTACACCTTC
size: many; D: -; V: TRBV7-3; J: TRBJ2-3; CDR3: CASSSGPIDTQYF; DNA: TGTGCCAGCAGCTCCGGACCCATAGATACGCAGTATTTT
size: -; D: -; V: TRBV7-9; J: TRBJ2-5; CDR3: CASSLDGTILETQYF; DNA: TGTGCCAGCAGCTTAGACGGGACAATCCTAGAGACCCAGTACTTC
size: -; D: -; V: TRBV10-1; J: TRBJ2-5; CDR3: CASSGTTSGETQYF; DNA: TGCGCCAGCAGTGGGACAACGTCCGGTGAGACCCAGTACTTC
size: few; D: TRBD1; V: TRBV6-9; J: TRBJ2-5; CDR3: CASSYRPDRQETQYF; DNA: TGTGCCAGCAGTTATAGGCCGGACAGGCAAGAGACCCAGTACTTC
size: -; D: -; V: TRBV20-1; J: TRBJ2-3; CDR3: CSAREVPDTQYF; DNA: TGCAGTGCTAGAGAGGTGCCAGATACGCAGTATTTT
size: few; D: -; V: TRBV7-2; J: TRBJ1-3; CDR3: CASSSYVESGNTIYF; DNA: TGTGCCAGCAGCTCCTATGTTGAATCTGGAAACACCATATATTTT
size: -; D: -; V: TRBV5-4; J: TRBJ2-1; CDR3: CASSWRTGHNEQFF; DNA: TGTGCCAGCAGCTGGCGGACTGGCCACAATGAGCAGTTCTTC
size: many; D: -; V: TRBV27; J: TRBJ1-2; CDR3: CASSLRLRMSTYGYTF; DNA: TGTGCCAGCAGTTTGCGACTTCGTATGTCGACCTATGGCTACACCTTC
size: many; D: -; V: TRBV6-6; J: TRBJ2-5; CDR3: CASSYSRRETQYF; DNA: TGTGCCAGCAGTTACTCCCGAAGGGAGACCCAGTACTTC
size: many; D: -; V: TRBV12-3/TRBV12-4; J: TRBJ2-3; CDR3: CASSTHTGTTDTQYF; DNA: TGTGCCAGCAGCACCCATACGGGGACCACAGATACGCAGTATTTT
size: -; D: TRBD2; V: TRBV11-1; J: TRBJ2-1; CDR3: CASSLPTGLAGSYNEQFF; DNA: TGTGCCAGCAGCTTACCCACCGGACTAGCGGGATCCTACAATGAGCAGTTCTTC
size: few; D: TRBD2; V: TRBV5-4; J: TRBJ2-3; CDR3: CASSLAGTRIDTQYF; DNA: TGTGCCAGCAGCTTGGCCGGGACTAGGATAGATACGCAGTATTTT
size: -; D: -; V: TRBV19; J: TRBJ2-6; CDR3: CACGSGANVLTF; DNA: TGTGCATGCGGCTCTGGGGCCAACGTCCTGACTTTC
size: -; D: TRBD1; V: TRBV10-3; J: TRBJ2-2; CDR3: CAISPGQGIQAGELFF; DNA: TGTGCCATCAGCCCGGGACAGGGGATTCAGGCCGGGGAGCTGTTTTTT
size: few; D: TRBD1; V: TRBV7-9; J: TRBJ2-7; CDR3: CASSFRTGDPYEQYF; DNA: TGTGCCAGCAGCTTTAGGACAGGCGATCCCTACGAGCAGTACTTC
size: many; D: -; V: TRBV6-5; J: TRBJ1-5; CDR3: CASSYSLGRNQPQHF; DNA: TGTGCCAGCAGTTACTCACTTGGCCGCAATCAGCCCCAGCATTTT
size: -; D: -; V: TRBV30; J: TRBJ2-1; CDR3: CAWSSRVGSYNEQFF; DNA: TGTGCCTGGAGCAGTAGGGTGGGCTCCTACAATGAGCAGTTCTTC
size: many; D: -; V: TRBV20-1; J: TRBJ2-3; CDR3: CSARAVEVGLDF; DNA: TGCAGTGCTAGAGCCGTCGAGGTTGGCTTGGATTTT
size: few; D: -; V: TRBV15; J: TRBJ2-7; CDR3: CATSRGDAGNPYEQYF; DNA: TGTGCCACCAGCAGAGGTGACGCAGGTAATCCCTACGAGCAGTACTTC
size: many; D: -; V: TRBV27; J: TRBJ2-5; CDR3: CASSSPDWGQETQYF; DNA: TGTGCCAGCAGTTCCCCCGACTGGGGCCAAGAGACCCAGTACTTC
size: many; D: -; V: TRBV4-3; J: TRBJ2-5; CDR3: CASSQGGRQGQETQYF; DNA: TGCGCCAGCAGCCAAGGGGGACGGCAGGGCCAAGAGACCCAGTACTTC
size: -; D: -; V: TRBV20-1; J: TRBJ1-5; CDR3: CSARELAGQPQHF; DNA: TGCAGTGCTAGAGAACTTGCAGGGCAGCCCCAGCATTTT
size: few; D: TRBD2; V: TRBV4-1; J: TRBJ2-5; CDR3: CASSPRLAGGQETQYF; DNA: TGCGCCAGCAGCCCCCGGCTGGCGGGGGGACAAGAGACCCAGTACTTC
size: few; D: -; V: TRBV6-5; J: TRBJ2-2; CDR3: CASTLPEASNTGELFF; DNA: TGTGCCAGCACTTTACCAGAGGCCTCGAACACCGGGGAGCTGTTTTTT
size: few; D: -; V: TRBV6-6; J: TRBJ2-7; CDR3: CASMRDYEQYF; DNA: TGTGCCAGCATGAGGGACTACGAGCAGTACTTC
size: few; D: -; V: TRBV5-4; J: TRBJ2-1; CDR3: CASRDVYSYNEQFF; DNA: TGTGCCAGCAGGGACGTATACTCCTACAATGAGCAGTTCTTC
size: few; D: -; V: TRBV12-3/TRBV12-4; J: TRBJ1-1; CDR3: CASSLAGYRKNTEAFF; DNA: TGTGCCAGCAGTTTAGCGGGGTACAGAAAGAACACTGAAGCTTTCTTT
size: -; D: TRBD1; V: TRBV5-4; J: TRBJ2-5; CDR3: CASSPGQAKETQYF; DNA: TGTGCCAGCAGCCCGGGACAGGCCAAGGAGACCCAGTACTTC
size: many; D: -; V: TRBV24-1; J: TRBJ1-1; CDR3: CATSDGVRGFF; DNA: TGTGCCACCAGTGATGGGGTGAGGGGTTTCTTT
size: -; D: -; V: TRBV13; J: TRBJ1-1; CDR3: CATRTQNTEAFF; DNA: TGTGCCACCCGAACTCAGAACACTGAAGCTTTCTTT
size: few; D: -; V: TRBV4-3; J: TRBJ2-5; CDR3: CASSHGGEETQYF; DNA: TGCGCCAGCAGCCATGGAGGGGAAGAGACCCAGTACTTC
size: -; D: TRBD1; V: TRBV27; J: TRBJ2-6; CDR3: CASSFRGDRAPSGANVLTF; DNA: TGTGCCAGCAGTTTTCGCGGTGACAGGGCCCCCTCTGGGGCCAACGTCCTGACTTTC
size: -; D: -; V: TRBV18; J: TRBJ2-5; CDR3: CASSPVAGTRETQYF; DNA: TGTGCCAGCTCACCAGTCGCGGGGACGAGAGAGACCCAGTACTTC
size: -; D: TRBD1; V: TRBV27; J: TRBJ1-6; CDR3: CASSLIGVGRGGNSPLHF; DNA: TGTGCCAGCAGTTTAATTGGCGTCGGGCGAGGGGGCAATTCACCCCTCCACTTT
size: many; D: -; V: TRBV12-3/TRBV12-4; J: TRBJ1-5; CDR3: CASSFEGDQPQHF; DNA: TGTGCCAGCAGTTTTGAGGGGGATCAGCCCCAGCATTTT